These 32 T cell receptor beta chains were all obtained from the same sample, sequenced in a study of identical twins. Each CDR3 protein gets one entry after TCRdb re-called the 5' RACE reads with MiXCR. The data hold 450,000 or so distinct CDR3 sequences, with 12% to 15% observed a single time. This sample also belongs to another study, concerning yellow fever vaccine responses in identical twins.

The material sequenced was CD4+ T cells sorted from blood. Receptors were obtained from a woman younger than 35 in good health.

This clonotype was recorded a few times. The chain couples TRBV9 to TRBJ2-7; 9 bases agree with TRBD2. The germline V gene encodes CDR1 SGDLS and CDR2 YYNGEE. This CDR3 region has 15 residues. Trimming at V came to 0 bases and at J to 5 bases, leaving 6 bases not matched to a gene. This chain's CDR3 is CASSVVAGGPDEQYF. The CDR3 coding sequence is TGTGCCAGCAGCGTAGTTGCGGGAGGGCCGGACGAGCAGTACTTC.

The chain couples TRBV20-1 to TRBJ2-1, with TRBD2 matching over 11 bases. The length of the CDR3 is 14 residues. After removal of 5 bases from V and 9 bases from J, the junction contained 9 bases not matched to a gene. Germline V gives CDR1 DFQATT, CDR2 SNEGSKA (reference sequence). The CDR3 reads CSAPLAGGLREQFF. The CDR3 bases are TGCAGTGCTCCCCTAGCGGGGGGCCTGCGTGAGCAGTTCTTC.

This chain uses TRBV12-3 or TRBV12-4 with TRBJ2-7; D gene unclear. The CDR3 length is 11 residues. Between the trimmed V and J ends, which lost 3 bases and 6 bases, there was a span of 6 bases. CDR3 protein: CASSFSIEQYF. In DNA form, the CDR3 reads TGTGCCAGCAGTTTTTCCATCGAGCAGTACTTC.

This sequence joins TRBV3-1 and TRBJ1-1; D unresolved. There are 14 residues in the CDR3. Germline-derived CDR1 and CDR2 are LGHDT and YNNKEL (reference sequence). V lost 0 bases to trimming and J lost 0 bases, with 5 bases between them. The CDR3 DNA sequence: TGTGCCAGCAGCCAAGATCCGGTGAACACTGAAGCTTTCTTT. It translates to CASSQDPVNTEAFF.

This chain connects TRBV20-1 to TRBJ2-1; a possible D gene is TRBD2 (6 bases). V shed 3 bases and J shed 6 bases, with 9 bases lying between them. From germline, CDR1 is DFQATT and CDR2 SNEGSKA (reference sequence). The CDR3 extends over 12 amino acids. CDR3: CSASSGVNEQFF. In nucleotides, the CDR3 is TGCAGTGCTAGTAGCGGAGTCAATGAGCAGTTCTTC.

In its sample, this clonotype was seen a few times. The chain recombines TRBV25-1 with TRBJ2-4, with TRBD2 matching 9 bases. This CDR3 has 16 residues. Looked up from germline, CDR1 is MGHDK and CDR2 is SYGVNS. The junction had 6 bases not matched to a gene; V was cut back by 5 bases and J by 1 base. DNA for the CDR3: TGTGCCAGCAGTAATAGCGGGAGCGTCGCCAAAAACATTCAGTACTTC. It codes for CASSNSGSVAKNIQYF.

This clonotype showed up just a few times. The chain employs TRBV5-4 and TRBJ2-2; 13 bases match TRBD2. The CDR3 is 17 residues long. The germline CDR1 and CDR2 sequences are SGHNT and YYREEE (reference sequence). Trimming cost V 2 bases and J 5 bases; bases outside gene matches: 6. Here the CDR3 DNA reads TGTGCCAGCAGCTTCCCAACTAGCGGGAGGGTTACCGGGGAGCTGTTTTTT. Protein: CASSFPTSGRVTGELFF.

V usage is TRBV5-1 and J usage is TRBJ2-1; 8 bases agree with TRBD2. Germline assignment: CDR1 SGHRS and CDR2 YFSETQ. V lost 0 bases, J lost 3 bases, and 2 bases stayed unmatched. The CDR3 has 15 residues. CDR3 protein: CASSLATSGYNEQFF. DNA for the CDR3: TGCGCCAGCAGCTTGGCCACTAGCGGCTACAATGAGCAGTTCTTC.

The chain has TRBV30 and TRBJ2-3; 10 nucleotides align to TRBD2. Germline V gives CDR1 GTSNPN, CDR2 SVGIG (reference sequence). Germline trimming cut 5 bases from V and 9 bases from J; bases unmatched to any gene: 14. The CDR3 has 15 amino acids. The CDR3 DNA reads TGTGCCTGGGGGAGCGGGGGGGCGTTTTCTGACACGCAGTATTTT. Its translation is CAWGSGGAFSDTQYF.

This clonotype occurred a few times. The chain couples TRBV5-1 to TRBJ2-5; 8 nucleotides align to TRBD2. From germline, CDR1 is SGHRS and CDR2 YFSETQ. Losses at the gene ends were 4 bases for V and 1 base for J; bases not matched to a gene: 12. This CDR3 is 17 amino acids long. The CDR3 region is CASSRSGLAGPQETQYF. The CDR3 region has the DNA TGCGCCAGCAGCCGCAGTGGACTAGCAGGACCCCAAGAGACCCAGTACTTC.

This clonotype came up a few times. The chain carries TRBV20-1 and TRBJ2-7; 8 bases map to TRBD2. CDR3 length: 15 amino acids. The junction had 11 bases not matched to a gene; V was cut back by 4 bases and J by 3 bases. Per the germline V gene, CDR1 is DFQATT and CDR2 is SNEGSKA (reference sequence). The CDR3 DNA sequence: TGCAGTGCTAAGCGGACCGGGACTAGGGACTACGAGCAGTACTTC. Residues: CSAKRTGTRDYEQYF.

The gene calls are TRBV11-2 and TRBJ2-1; D may be TRBD1 or TRBD2 (5 bases each). V lost 6 bases and J 7 bases, leaving 16 bases between the germline ends. The CDR3 has 14 amino acids. Germline V lookup: CDR1 SGHAT, CDR2 FQNNGV. The CDR3 DNA sequence: TGTGCCAGCAGGCGACCCGGGACGAATAATGAGCAGTTCTTC. The encoded protein is CASRRPGTNNEQFF.

The chain uses TRBV11-2 and TRBJ2-1, with D hard to call. Germline assignment: CDR1 SGHAT and CDR2 FQNNGV. The V and J ends lost 1 base and 0 bases respectively, with 10 bases between them. The CDR3 consists of 16 residues. The CDR3 reads CASSLGGKFSYNEQFF. DNA of the CDR3: TGTGCCAGCAGCTTAGGAGGCAAGTTCTCCTACAATGAGCAGTTCTTC.

The chain recombines TRBV7-9 with TRBJ2-2; D is tentatively TRBD1 or TRBD2 (5 bases each). Germline V CDR1 and CDR2: SEHNR, FQNEAQ (reference sequence). Trimming removed 7 bases from V and 0 bases from J, with 12 bases in between. CDR3 length: 15 residues. The chain's CDR3 is CASTLGASNTGELFF. The CDR3 DNA is TGTGCCAGCACACTAGGGGCGTCGAACACCGGGGAGCTGTTTTTT. Filled out from reference TRBV7-9 and TRBJ2-2, the complete variable domain reads DTGVSQNPRHKITKRGQNVTFRCDPISEHNRLYWYRQTLGQGPEFLTYFQNEAQLEKSRLLSDRFSAERPKGSFSTLEIQRTEQGDSAMYLCASTLGASNTGELFFGEGSRLTVL.

The chain carries TRBV28 and TRBJ2-3, with D possibly TRBD2 on 5 matching bases. CDR1 and CDR2 from the germline V gene are MDHEN and SYDVKM. The CDR3 loop spans 18 amino acids. V gave up 10 bases and J gave up 2 bases, with 28 bases separating them. The CDR3 nucleotides are TGTGCCACCTTAACTAGACACAAGCGATCAGAAAACACAGATACGCAGTATTTT. It codes for CATLTRHKRSENTDTQYF.

This clonotype was picked up a small number of times. V usage is TRBV2 and J usage is TRBJ2-1; maybe TRBD2 (5 bases). The CDR3 totals 12 residues. The V gene's germline CDR1 is SNHLY and CDR2 FYNNEI. V lost 7 bases, J lost 6 bases, and 10 bases lay in between. In DNA, the CDR3 is TGTGCCAGCAAGGCGGGTAGCAATGAGCAGTTCTTC. This gives the protein CASKAGSNEQFF.

The sample holds a few counts of this clonotype. This chain uses TRBV6-2 or TRBV6-3 with TRBJ2-6, with D possibly being TRBD1 or TRBD2 (5 bases each). This CDR3 contains 19 residues. Germline CDR1 is MNHEY and CDR2 is SVGEGT. Trimming took 2 bases from V and 0 from J, leaving 17 bases between them. The CDR3 nucleotides are TGTGCCAGCAGTTACCCAATCTCTGGGGGTTACTCTGGGGCCAACGTCCTGACTTTC. Translation: CASSYPISGGYSGANVLTF.

The gene calls are TRBV7-8 and TRBJ2-5; 8 nucleotides line up with TRBD2. J was trimmed by 7 bases and V by 4 bases; bases with no gene match: 26. The CDR3 runs to 20 residues. Germline values: CDR1 SGHVS, CDR2 FQNEAQ. The CDR3 DNA reads as TGTGCCAGCAGCTCCCGAAGTAAATTCGAAGCGGGGGCGACTGGGGCGACCCAGTACTTC. Translating it yields CASSSRSKFEAGATGATQYF. Full variable domain (remainder filled in from reference TRBV7-8 and TRBJ2-5): GAGVSQSPRYKVAKRGQDVALRCDPISGHVSLFWYQQALGQGPEFLTYFQNEAQLDKSGLPSDRFFAERPEGSVSTLKIQRTQQEDSAVYLCASSSRSKFEAGATGATQYFGPGTRLLVL.

There are a few counts of this clonotype. Here the CDR3 DNA reads TGTGCCAGCAGCGCATCGGACAGAACAAATTCACCCCTCCACTTT. The encoded protein is CASSASDRTNSPLHF. This sequence joins TRBV9 and TRBJ1-6; tentative D call: TRBD1 (6 bases). There are 15 residues in the CDR3. Trimming removed 3 bases from V and 7 bases from J, with 14 bases in between. Germline V gene lookup returns CDR1 SGDLS and CDR2 YYNGEE.

This clonotype showed up just a few times. The chain combines TRBV19 with TRBJ2-7; 8 positions agree with TRBD1. CDR3 length: 15 amino acids. Per the germline V gene, CDR1 is LNHDA and CDR2 is SQIVND (reference sequence). Losses at the gene ends were 2 bases for V and 3 bases for J; bases not matched to a gene: 6. The CDR3 protein is CASSITKQGGYEQYF. CDR3 sequence (DNA): TGTGCCAGTAGTATAACGAAACAGGGGGGCTACGAGCAGTACTTC. Full variable domain (remainder filled in from reference TRBV19 and TRBJ2-7): DGGITQSPKYLFRKEGQNVTLSCEQNLNHDAMYWYRQDPGQGLRLIYYSQIVNDFQKGDIAEGYSVSREKKESFPLTVTSAQKNPTAFYLCASSITKQGGYEQYFGPGTRLTVT.

At least ten counts were recorded for this clonotype. The rearrangement links TRBV7-9 to TRBJ2-7; 8 nucleotides agree with TRBD2. V was clipped by 2 bases and J by 6 bases; unmatched bases: 6. The CDR3 is 14 residues long. Germline loops: CDR1 SEHNR, CDR2 FQNEAQ (reference sequence). CDR3 sequence reads: CASSLSAGVAEQYF. In DNA form, the CDR3 reads TGTGCCAGCAGCTTATCAGCGGGGGTAGCCGAGCAGTACTTC.

This chain uses TRBV6-1 with TRBJ1-4; 7 nucleotides match TRBD1. Germline V gives CDR1 MNHNS, CDR2 SASEGT. The CDR3 has 15 amino acids. V lost 5 bases to trimming and J lost 8 bases; unmatched junction nucleotides: 11. DNA of the CDR3: TGTGCCAGCAGTCAAACCTGGACAGGAAGCGAAAAACTGTTTTTT. It yields the protein CASSQTWTGSEKLFF.

V and J are TRBV20-1 and TRBJ2-7; TRBD1 matches 9 bases. The V gene end was trimmed by 6 bases and the J gene end by 1 base; junction bases not matched to a gene: 7. Looked up from germline, CDR1 is DFQATT and CDR2 is SNEGSKA (reference sequence). This CDR3 contains 14 residues. In DNA, the CDR3 is TGCAGTGCACCGACAGGGGGGACGTCCTACGAGCAGTACTTC. Amino acid sequence: CSAPTGGTSYEQYF.

CDR3 residues: CASSLSGPSYNEQFF. The CDR3 region has the DNA TGTGCCAGCAGCTTATCCGGCCCGTCCTACAATGAGCAGTTCTTC. The chain couples TRBV7-2 to TRBJ2-1; no clear D. The length of the CDR3 is 15 residues. V was clipped by 2 bases and J by 1 base, with 9 bases between them. CDR1 is SGHTA, CDR2 FQGNSA, per germline.

The chain combines TRBV4-1 with TRBJ2-2; D is unclear. This CDR3 is 15 amino acids long. V was cut by 4 bases and J by 3 bases, with 12 bases left in between. Germline V gives CDR1 MGHRA, CDR2 YSYEKL. Written as DNA, the CDR3 is TGCGCCAGCAGCCGAACCTTAGGAGACACCGGGGAGCTGTTTTTT. Residues: CASSRTLGDTGELFF.

This clonotype was detected a few times. In nucleotides, the CDR3 is TGTGCCAGCAGCTCTAGACAGGGACCTTTTGAGCAGTACTTC. Translation: CASSSRQGPFEQYF. The rearrangement uses TRBV7-8 and TRBJ2-7; TRBD1 matches 7 bases. The length of the CDR3 is 14 residues. The trim removed 4 bases at V and 7 bases at J, leaving 10 bases unmatched. The germline gives CDR1 SGHVS, CDR2 FQNEAQ.

This chain uses TRBV5-1 with TRBJ2-1; 13 nucleotides line up with TRBD2. CDR3 length: 18 residues. J was trimmed by 0 bases and V by 3 bases; bases with no gene match: 6. The germline CDR1 and CDR2 sequences are SGHRS and YFSETQ. The CDR3 nucleotides read TGCGCCAGCAGCTCCCCCGGGACTAGCGGGATCTCCTACAATGAGCAGTTCTTC. The encoded protein is CASSSPGTSGISYNEQFF. The full variable domain, completed using reference TRBV5-1 and TRBJ2-1, is KAGVTQTPRYLIKTRGQQVTLSCSPISGHRSVSWYQQTPGQGLQFLFEYFSETQRNKGNFPGRFSGRQFSNSRSEMNVSTLELGDSALYLCASSSPGTSGISYNEQFFGPGTRLTVL.

This clonotype was counted ten times or more. The genes are TRBV7-3 and TRBJ2-3; TRBD2 matches at 9 bases. CDR3 length: 15 amino acids. With 5 bases clipped from V and 2 bases from J, the junction kept 5 bases outside the gene matches. Germline assignment: CDR1 SGHTA and CDR2 FQGTGA. The CDR3, as DNA: TGTGCCAGCAGCCCCCAGGGACTAGCCACAGATACGCAGTATTTT. Its protein product is CASSPQGLATDTQYF.

This clonotype was seen more than once but under ten times. CDR3 nucleotide sequence: TGCAGTGCTAAGGACAGGAACTCCTACGAGCAGTACTTC. This sequence encodes CSAKDRNSYEQYF. V gene TRBV20-1 combines with J gene TRBJ2-7, with 7 bases that match TRBD1. Trimming cost V 4 bases and J 0 bases; bases outside gene matches: 3. The CDR3 has 13 residues. Germline values: CDR1 DFQATT, CDR2 SNEGSKA (reference sequence).

In this sample, this clonotype turned up a few times. The chain links TRBV7-8 to TRBJ2-2, with 9 nucleotides matching TRBD1. The CDR3 is made up of 15 amino acids. CDR1 and CDR2 (germline): SGHVS, FQNEAQ. Trimming at V came to 4 bases and at J to 5 bases, leaving 5 bases not matched to a gene. CDR3 nucleotide sequence: TGTGCCAGCAGCTCTGCCGGGACAGGGACCGGGGAGCTGTTTTTT. Amino acid sequence: CASSSAGTGTGELFF.

The CDR3 loop reads CAWSKNNEQFF. CDR3 coding DNA: TGTGCCTGGTCGAAAAACAATGAGCAGTTCTTC. The chain joins TRBV30 to TRBJ2-1; D is uncertain. V lost 5 bases and J 5 bases, leaving 7 bases between the germline ends. The CDR3 loop spans 11 amino acids. The germline CDR1 and CDR2 sequences are GTSNPN and SVGIG (reference sequence).

This clonotype was observed a few times. The chain carries TRBV9 and TRBJ2-3; TRBD2 matches at 7 bases. V dropped 0 bases and J dropped 0; count of bases not matched to a gene: 4. Germline-derived CDR1 and CDR2 are SGDLS and YYNGEE. There are 16 residues in the CDR3. The CDR3 region is CASSVAGGRSTDTQYF. The DNA for the CDR3 is TGTGCCAGCAGCGTAGCGGGCGGGAGAAGCACAGATACGCAGTATTTT.